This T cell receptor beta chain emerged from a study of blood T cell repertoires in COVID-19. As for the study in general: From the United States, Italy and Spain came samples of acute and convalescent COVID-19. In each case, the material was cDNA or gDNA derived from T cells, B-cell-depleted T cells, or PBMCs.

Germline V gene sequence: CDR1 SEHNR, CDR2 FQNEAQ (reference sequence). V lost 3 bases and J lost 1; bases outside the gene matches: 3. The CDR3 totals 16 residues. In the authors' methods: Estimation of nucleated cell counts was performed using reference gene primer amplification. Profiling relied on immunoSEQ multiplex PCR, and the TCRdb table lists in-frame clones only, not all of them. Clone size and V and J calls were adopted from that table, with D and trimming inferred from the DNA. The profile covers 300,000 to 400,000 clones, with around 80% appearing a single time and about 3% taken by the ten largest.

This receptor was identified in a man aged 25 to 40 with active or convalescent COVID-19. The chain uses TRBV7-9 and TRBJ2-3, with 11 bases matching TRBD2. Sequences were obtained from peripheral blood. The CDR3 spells CASSLVAGGGTDTQYF. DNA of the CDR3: TGTGCCAGCAGCTTGGTAGCGGGGGGGGGCACAGATACGCAGTATTTT. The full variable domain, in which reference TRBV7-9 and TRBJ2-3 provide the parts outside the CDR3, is DTGVSQNPRHKITKRGQNVTFRCDPISEHNRLYWYRQTLGQGPEFLTYFQNEAQLEKSRLLSDRFSAERPKGSFSTLEIQRTEQGDSAMYLCASSLVAGGGTDTQYFGPGTRLTVL.